This TCR beta chain was sequenced during a study of blood T cell repertoires in COVID-19. Study details: Collection of acute and convalescent COVID-19 samples took place in the United States, Italy and Spain. PBMCs, B-cell-depleted T cells, or T cells were the source of the cDNA or gDNA that made up the material.

Profiling relied on immunoSEQ multiplex PCR, and the TCRdb table lists in-frame clones only, not all of them. Among about 120,000 clones listed, more than 60% were seen once. Germline CDR1 reads SGHDT; CDR2 reads YYEEEE. V lost 4 bases, J lost 6 bases, and 9 bases stayed unmatched. This CDR3 is 14 amino acids long. What was sequenced was peripheral blood. The chain couples TRBV5-6 to TRBJ2-7, with 8 bases lining up with TRBD1. The source is a man between 65 and 85 years old with acute or convalescent COVID-19. The CDR3 sequence: CASSLGQGYGEQYF. As DNA, the CDR3 is TGTGCCAGCAGCCTCGGACAGGGTTACGGCGAGCAGTACTTC.